These T cell receptor beta chains were read from a single sample in a study of blood T cell repertoires in COVID-19. Profiling relied on immunoSEQ multiplex PCR, and the TCRdb table lists in-frame clones only, not all of them. Here the sample spans about 200,000 clones, 70% to 85% being singletons. The specimen was peripheral blood. The receptors shown here come from a human donor with acute or convalescent COVID-19. The donor label of this sample is uncertain. Each CDR3 is given with its conserved first and last residue. Each record gives: clone size, V gene, J gene, D gene, CDR3 protein, CDR3 DNA. A D gene is named only where the DNA matches it firmly. Where a row states a size, it is once, few, many or the class of an expanded clone; other rows omit it.

clone size: -; V gene: TRBV7-2; J gene: TRBJ1-1; D gene: -; CDR3 protein: CASSSQTGNTEAFF; CDR3 DNA: TGTGCCAGCAGCTCCCAGACAGGGAACACTGAAGCTTTCTTT
clone size: once; V gene: TRBV7-8; J gene: TRBJ2-3; D gene: TRBD2; CDR3 protein: CASSSGLAGPSWQYF; CDR3 DNA: TGTGCCAGCAGCTCAGGACTAGCGGGGCCTTCTTGGCAGTATTTT
clone size: -; V gene: TRBV10-1; J gene: TRBJ2-7; D gene: TRBD2; CDR3 protein: CASSRGLAGTYEQYF; CDR3 DNA: TGCGCCAGCAGTCGGGGACTAGCGGGAACCTACGAGCAGTACTTC
clone size: -; V gene: TRBV7-9; J gene: TRBJ2-2; D gene: -; CDR3 protein: CASSLYSGWSTGELFF; CDR3 DNA: TGTGCCAGCAGCTTATATTCCGGGTGGAGCACCGGGGAGCTGTTTTTT
clone size: -; V gene: TRBV7-9; J gene: TRBJ2-5; D gene: -; CDR3 protein: CASSLVEVAFPYF; CDR3 DNA: TGTGCCAGCAGCCTAGTCGAAGTGGCATTTCCTTACTTC
clone size: -; V gene: TRBV6-4; J gene: TRBJ2-1; D gene: TRBD1; CDR3 protein: CASSDTGDRGEQFF; CDR3 DNA: TGTGCCAGCAGTGACACGGGGGACAGGGGAGAGCAGTTCTTC
clone size: -; V gene: TRBV7-9; J gene: TRBJ2-3; D gene: -; CDR3 protein: CASSPSTGWDTQYF; CDR3 DNA: TGTGCCAGCAGCCCATCGACGGGGTGGGATACGCAGTATTTT
clone size: -; V gene: TRBV7-3; J gene: TRBJ2-3; D gene: -; CDR3 protein: CASSLGGSADTQYF; CDR3 DNA: TGTGCCAGCAGCTTAGGGGGGAGTGCAGATACGCAGTATTTT
clone size: -; V gene: TRBV5-4; J gene: TRBJ2-7; D gene: TRBD2; CDR3 protein: CASSLGSSGRYEQYF; CDR3 DNA: TGTGCCAGCAGCCTCGGCTCTAGCGGGAGGTACGAGCAGTACTTC
clone size: -; V gene: TRBV5-1; J gene: TRBJ2-3; D gene: -; CDR3 protein: CASSFRLQSTDTQYF; CDR3 DNA: TGCGCCAGCAGCTTCCGACTCCAGAGCACAGATACGCAGTATTTT
clone size: -; V gene: TRBV28; J gene: TRBJ2-7; D gene: TRBD1; CDR3 protein: CASKDRAHSYEQYF; CDR3 DNA: TGTGCCAGCAAAGACAGGGCCCACTCCTACGAGCAGTACTTC
clone size: -; V gene: TRBV7-2; J gene: TRBJ2-3; D gene: TRBD2; CDR3 protein: CASSLRTSGGYTDTQYF; CDR3 DNA: TGTGCCAGCAGCCTTCGGACTAGCGGGGGATACACAGATACGCAGTATTTT
clone size: -; V gene: TRBV7-9; J gene: TRBJ2-7; D gene: -; CDR3 protein: CAGKRTDAYEQYF; CDR3 DNA: TGTGCCGGCAAACGGACAGACGCCTACGAGCAGTACTTC
clone size: -; V gene: TRBV5-1; J gene: TRBJ2-7; D gene: TRBD1; CDR3 protein: CASRGTAGGYEQYF; CDR3 DNA: TGCGCCAGCAGGGGGACGGCAGGGGGCTACGAGCAGTACTTC
clone size: -; V gene: TRBV6-2/TRBV6-3; J gene: TRBJ1-2; D gene: TRBD1; CDR3 protein: CASSNDRGFGYTF; CDR3 DNA: TGTGCCAGCAGTAACGACAGGGGATTTGGCTACACCTTC
clone size: -; V gene: TRBV9; J gene: TRBJ2-5; D gene: -; CDR3 protein: CASSVVGGRETQYF; CDR3 DNA: TGTGCCAGCAGCGTAGTAGGTGGGAGGGAGACCCAGTACTTC
clone size: -; V gene: TRBV5-8; J gene: TRBJ2-1; D gene: TRBD2; CDR3 protein: CASSLTSGSYNEQFF; CDR3 DNA: TGTGCCAGCAGCTTGACTAGCGGGAGTTACAATGAGCAGTTCTTC
clone size: -; V gene: TRBV7-3; J gene: TRBJ1-2; D gene: -; CDR3 protein: CASSETGSGGYTF; CDR3 DNA: TGTGCCAGCAGTGAAACAGGGTCTGGTGGCTACACCTTC
clone size: -; V gene: TRBV5-1; J gene: TRBJ2-7; D gene: TRBD1; CDR3 protein: CASSRGSTGGRYEQYF; CDR3 DNA: TGCGCCAGCAGCCGTGGCTCTACAGGGGGCAGGTACGAGCAGTACTTC
clone size: once; V gene: TRBV10-3; J gene: TRBJ2-7; D gene: -; CDR3 protein: CAISESGGRGDSSYEQYF; CDR3 DNA: TGTGCCATCAGTGAGTCGGGTGGAAGGGGGGACAGCTCCTACGAGCAGTACTTC
clone size: -; V gene: TRBV18; J gene: TRBJ2-7; D gene: TRBD1; CDR3 protein: CASSQGQWTYEQYF; CDR3 DNA: TGTGCCAGCTCACAGGGACAGTGGACCTACGAGCAGTACTTC
clone size: -; V gene: TRBV19; J gene: TRBJ1-5; D gene: -; CDR3 protein: CASSIEGAGLGNQPQHF; CDR3 DNA: TGTGCCAGTAGTATAGAAGGCGCAGGTCTTGGCAATCAGCCCCAGCATTTT
clone size: -; V gene: TRBV6-5; J gene: TRBJ1-3; D gene: -; CDR3 protein: CASIGGAGNTIYF; CDR3 DNA: TGTGCCAGCATAGGGGGGGCTGGAAACACCATATATTTT
clone size: once; V gene: TRBV6-6; J gene: TRBJ1-6; D gene: -; CDR3 protein: CASSYERGSPLHF; CDR3 DNA: TGTGCCAGCAGCTACGAGCGTGGGTCACCCCTCCACTTT
clone size: -; V gene: TRBV19; J gene: TRBJ2-3; D gene: -; CDR3 protein: CASSLLLADTQYF; CDR3 DNA: TGTGCCAGTAGTCTCCTTCTAGCAGATACGCAGTATTTT
clone size: -; V gene: TRBV6-1; J gene: TRBJ1-5; D gene: -; CDR3 protein: CASSEAGAGPQPQHF; CDR3 DNA: TGTGCCAGCAGTGAAGCGGGTGCAGGGCCTCAGCCCCAGCATTTT
clone size: -; V gene: TRBV4-2; J gene: TRBJ2-3; D gene: -; CDR3 protein: CASSQDQSDTQYF; CDR3 DNA: TGTGCCAGCAGCCAAGATCAGTCTGATACGCAGTATTTT
clone size: -; V gene: TRBV7-2; J gene: TRBJ1-5; D gene: -; CDR3 protein: CASSSDSFNQPQHF; CDR3 DNA: TGTGCCAGCAGCTCGGACAGCTTCAATCAGCCCCAGCATTTT
clone size: -; V gene: TRBV6-5; J gene: TRBJ1-1; D gene: -; CDR3 protein: CASSYTASREAFF; CDR3 DNA: TGTGCCAGCAGTTACACAGCCTCCAGGGAAGCTTTCTTT
clone size: -; V gene: TRBV2; J gene: TRBJ1-2; D gene: TRBD1; CDR3 protein: CASSDPLQGTKYGYTF; CDR3 DNA: TGTGCCAGCAGTGACCCCCTACAGGGGACCAAATATGGCTACACCTTC